The TCR beta chain under discussion was sequenced for a study of T-cell memory formation after mild COVID-19. Findings and limits, study-wide: Pre-infection memory contained some responding clones, which suggested that cross-reactive memory had joined.

Germline CDR1 MNHNY, CDR2 SVGAGI (reference sequence). The V end lost 0 bases, the J end lost 6 bases, and 15 bases lay between the germline ends. The CDR3 covers 16 residues. MiXCR, run by TCRdb on the 5' RACE reads, gives a single entry per CDR3 protein. The table has hundreds of thousands of distinct CDR3 sequences, more than 20% seen once. To note about this clonotype: Its matching antigen is unknown.

The specimen sequenced was PBMCs or a T cell subset sorted from them (not recorded which). The TCR originated in an adult woman who had mild COVID-19 (a few samples of this study predate the infection). Cell type and time point are not known. This chain joins TRBV6-6 and TRBJ1-5; D possibly corresponds to TRBD1 (5 bases). This CDR3 is CASSYSTGPISQPQHF. DNA for the CDR3: TGTGCCAGCAGTTACTCGACGGGGCCTATCTCTCAGCCCCAGCATTTT.